This is a list of T cell receptor delta chains from one sample in a study of human gamma delta and Vdelta1 T cells. TCRdb re-called the PCR reads via CATT. The table lists about 6,100 delta-chain clones, 41% of them singletons. Their target antigens are unknown. The specimen sequenced was Vdelta1 gamma-delta T cells from blood grown in culture (DOT cells). The source is a human donor in good health. CDR3s include the opening cysteine and the closing phenylalanine or tryptophan. The D gene is left open where the match is weak. Clone size is shown for a subset of rows, as once, few, many or a class of expanded clone.

cdr3_length: 13
v_call: TRDV1
d_call: .
j_call: TRDJ1
clone_size: large
cdr3_aa: CALGEHPQGKLIF
cdr3_nt: TGTGCTCTTGGGGAACATCCGCAGGGGAAACTCATCTTT

cdr3_length: 18
v_call: TRDV1
d_call: .
j_call: TRDJ1
clone_size: few
cdr3_aa: CALGDPLFPGVYTDKLIF
cdr3_nt: TGTGCTCTTGGGGACCCCCTCTTCCCGGGCGTGTACACCGATAAACTCATCTTT

cdr3_length: 19
v_call: TRDV1
d_call: TRDD3
j_call: TRDJ1
clone_size: .
cdr3_aa: CALGEPSDWGIRYTDKLIF
cdr3_nt: TGTGCTCTTGGGGAACCCTCTGACTGGGGGATCCGGTACACCGATAAACTCATCTTT

cdr3_length: 18
v_call: TRDV1
d_call: TRDD3
j_call: TRDJ1
clone_size: .
cdr3_aa: CALGEYVGWGTNTDKLIF
cdr3_nt: TGTGCTCTTGGAGAGTACGTAGGCTGGGGGACCAATACCGATAAACTCATCTTT

cdr3_length: 21
v_call: TRDV1
d_call: TRDD2
j_call: TRDJ1
clone_size: once
cdr3_aa: CALNLVPSYKISTRATDKLIF
cdr3_nt: TGTGCTCTTAATCTGGTGCCTTCCTACAAAATAAGTACTCGGGCGACCGATAAACTCATCTTT

cdr3_length: 18
v_call: TRDV1
d_call: TRDD3
j_call: TRDJ1
clone_size: .
cdr3_aa: CALPSQPYWGPHTDKLIF
cdr3_nt: TGTGCACTCCCCTCCCAACCTTACTGGGGGCCTCACACCGATAAACTCATCTTT

cdr3_length: 22
v_call: TRDV1
d_call: TRDD2
j_call: TRDJ1
clone_size: .
cdr3_aa: CALGERTSYSRTPTKYTDKLIF
cdr3_nt: TGTGCTCTTGGGGAGAGGACTTCCTACAGCCGAACTCCCACCAAGTACACCGATAAACTCATTTTT

cdr3_length: 19
v_call: TRDV1
d_call: TRDD3
j_call: TRDJ1
clone_size: few
cdr3_aa: CALGELPSWGITYTDKLIF
cdr3_nt: TGTGCTCTTGGGGAACTTCCCTCCTGGGGGATCACGTACACCGATAAACTCATCTTT

cdr3_length: 20
v_call: TRDV1
d_call: TRDD2
j_call: TRDJ1
clone_size: .
cdr3_aa: CALGDAGLPTIWGGADRLIF
cdr3_nt: TGTGCTCTTGGGGACGCGGGCCTTCCTACTATCTGGGGGGGTGCGGATAGACTCATCTTT

cdr3_length: 14
v_call: TRDV1
d_call: .
j_call: TRDJ4
clone_size: .
cdr3_aa: CALGAGRATTPLIF
cdr3_nt: TGTGCTCTTGGGGCTGGCCGAGCTACTACTCCCCTGATCTTT

cdr3_length: 20
v_call: TRDV1
d_call: TRDD3
j_call: TRDJ1
clone_size: .
cdr3_aa: CALGIPKLGDLSPYTDKLIF
cdr3_nt: TGTGCTCTTGGGATTCCCAAACTGGGGGACCTATCTCCGTACACCGATAAACTCATCTTT

cdr3_length: 22
v_call: TRDV1
d_call: TRDD3
j_call: TRDJ1
clone_size: few
cdr3_aa: CALGERLVLFCTGGLYTDKLIF
cdr3_nt: TGTGCTCTTGGGGAACGACTAGTCCTTTTCTGTACTGGGGGATTGTACACCGATAAACTCATCTTT

cdr3_length: 18
v_call: TRDV1
d_call: .
j_call: TRDJ1
clone_size: .
cdr3_aa: CALGEEESHNPGTDKLIF
cdr3_nt: TGTGCTCTTGGGGAAGAGGAGTCCCATAACCCCGGCACCGATAAACTCATCTTT

cdr3_length: 17
v_call: TRDV1
d_call: .
j_call: TRDJ1
clone_size: once
cdr3_aa: CALGEPPAPGILDKLIF
cdr3_nt: TGTGCTCTTGGGGAACCCCCCGCCCCCGGGATTCTCGATAAACTCATCTTT

cdr3_length: 24
v_call: TRDV1
d_call: .
j_call: TRDJ1
clone_size: few
cdr3_aa: CALGELGPTSRSGRRPNRAHKLIF
cdr3_nt: TGTGCTCTTGGGGAACTTGGCCCAACCTCACGTTCTGGGCGACGGCCTAACCGGGCCCATAAACTCATCTTT

cdr3_length: 19
v_call: TRAV38-2/DV8
d_call: TRDD2
j_call: TRDJ1
clone_size: few
cdr3_aa: CAYTAFLQSGDRDSDKLIF
cdr3_nt: TGTGCTTACACGGCCTTCCTACAATCTGGGGACCGAGACTCGGATAAACTCATCTTT

cdr3_length: 17
v_call: TRDV1
d_call: .
j_call: TRDJ1
clone_size: .
cdr3_aa: CALGESLLPNYTDKLIF
cdr3_nt: TGTGCTCTTGGGGAATCACTCCTTCCGAACTACACCGATAAACTCATCTTT

cdr3_length: 23
v_call: TRDV1
d_call: .
j_call: TRDJ1
clone_size: .
cdr3_aa: CALGDTTRPSPTLMLRNTDKLIF
cdr3_nt: TGTGCTCTTGGGGATACTACGAGGCCTTCCCCAACCCTAATGCTTCGAAACACCGATAAACTCATCTTT

cdr3_length: 21
v_call: TRDV1
d_call: TRDD3
j_call: TRDJ1
clone_size: medium-sized
cdr3_aa: CALGEPTVPTLGDTFTDKLIF
cdr3_nt: TGTGCTCTTGGGGAGCCCACAGTTCCTACACTGGGGGATACCTTCACCGATAAACTCATCTTT

cdr3_length: 17
v_call: TRDV1
d_call: .
j_call: TRDJ1
clone_size: .
cdr3_aa: CALGESFVPNWADKLIF
cdr3_nt: TGTGCTCTTGGGGAAAGCTTCGTTCCTAACTGGGCCGATAAACTCATCTTT

cdr3_length: 23
v_call: TRDV1
d_call: .
j_call: TRDJ1
clone_size: .
cdr3_aa: CALGTPGTLPHFYWGLYTDKLIF
cdr3_nt: TGTGCTCTTGGGACCCCGGGGACCCTTCCTCATTTTTACTGGGGCCTTTACACCGATAAACTCATCTTT

cdr3_length: 21
v_call: TRDV1
d_call: TRDD3
j_call: TRDJ1
clone_size: few
cdr3_aa: CALGEPRGRSGWGLYTDKLIF
cdr3_nt: TGTGCTCTTGGGGAACCGCGGGGGAGGTCGGGCTGGGGGCTGTACACCGATAAACTCATCTTT

cdr3_length: 20
v_call: TRDV1
d_call: TRDD3
j_call: TRDJ1
clone_size: .
cdr3_aa: CALGELWGLLGPSGADKLIF
cdr3_nt: TGTGCTCTTGGGGAACTCTGGGGATTACTGGGGCCGAGCGGGGCCGATAAACTCATCTTT

cdr3_length: 21
v_call: TRDV1
d_call: .
j_call: TRDJ1
clone_size: .
cdr3_aa: CALGSSPIGSGGGRYTDKLIF
cdr3_nt: TGTGCTCTTGGGTCCTCCCCCATAGGTAGCGGCGGGGGACGTTACACCGATAAACTCATCTTT

cdr3_length: 20
v_call: TRDV1
d_call: .
j_call: TRDJ1
clone_size: medium-sized
cdr3_aa: CALGELHPRTRQKRPDKLIF
cdr3_nt: TGTGCTCTTGGGGAACTTCATCCACGCACCCGTCAGAAGAGGCCCGATAAACTCATCTTT

cdr3_length: 16
v_call: TRDV1
d_call: TRDD3
j_call: TRDJ1
clone_size: .
cdr3_aa: CALGELVSLPWGKLIF
cdr3_nt: TGTGCTCTTGGGGAACTAGTATCCCTGCCCTGGGGGAAACTCATCTTT

cdr3_length: 21
v_call: TRDV1
d_call: TRDD3
j_call: TRDJ2
clone_size: .
cdr3_aa: CALGEPSFHPGGYALTAQLFF
cdr3_nt: TGTGCTCTTGGGGAGCCATCCTTCCACCCAGGGGGATACGCGTTGACAGCACAACTCTTCTTT

cdr3_length: 19
v_call: TRDV1
d_call: TRDD3
j_call: TRDJ1
clone_size: .
cdr3_aa: CALGVPSLDWGIRTDKLIF
cdr3_nt: TGTGCTCTTGGGGTTCCCTCCCTGGACTGGGGGATACGCACCGATAAACTCATCTTT

cdr3_length: 21
v_call: TRDV1
d_call: TRDD3
j_call: TRDJ1
clone_size: .
cdr3_aa: CALGELSPGDSSERYTDKLIF
cdr3_nt: TGTGCTCTTGGGGAACTTAGCCCGGGGGATTCATCGGAACGGTACACCGATAAACTCATCTTT

cdr3_length: 17
v_call: TRDV1
d_call: TRDD3
j_call: TRDJ1
clone_size: few
cdr3_aa: CALGVPLLGDTYYKLIF
cdr3_nt: TGTGCTCTTGGGGTCCCTCTTCTGGGGGATACGTATTATAAACTCATCTTT

cdr3_length: 22
v_call: TRDV1
d_call: .
j_call: TRDJ1
clone_size: .
cdr3_aa: CALGVGWYGRGRGLRLADKLIF
cdr3_nt: TGTGCTCTTGGGGTAGGTTGGTATGGTCGAGGTAGGGGATTACGGCTCGCCGATAAACTCATCTTT

cdr3_length: 15
v_call: TRDV1
d_call: .
j_call: TRDJ1
clone_size: few
cdr3_aa: CAPRVPDSGGDKLIF
cdr3_nt: TGTGCTCCCCGGGTTCCCGACTCAGGGGGCGATAAACTCATCTTT

cdr3_length: 19
v_call: TRDV1
d_call: .
j_call: TRDJ1
clone_size: .
cdr3_aa: CALGEPSSLPVPFTDKLIF
cdr3_nt: TGTGCTCTTGGGGAACCTTCCTCCCTACCCGTACCTTTCACCGATAAACTCATCTTT

cdr3_length: 21
v_call: TRDV1
d_call: TRDD3
j_call: TRDJ1
clone_size: medium-sized
cdr3_aa: CALGESHPALVAGGMTDKLIF
cdr3_nt: TGTGCTCTTGGGGAATCGCACCCAGCCTTAGTAGCTGGGGGTATGACCGATAAACTCATCTTT

cdr3_length: 18
v_call: TRDV1
d_call: .
j_call: TRDJ1
clone_size: .
cdr3_aa: CALGGLNPKGRYTDKLIF
cdr3_nt: TGTGCTCTTGGGGGGCTAAATCCTAAGGGACGGTACACCGATAAACTCATCTTT

cdr3_length: 19
v_call: TRDV1
d_call: TRDD3
j_call: TRDJ1
clone_size: .
cdr3_aa: CALGDFQNLWGMYTDKLIF
cdr3_nt: TGTGCTCTTGGGGATTTTCAGAACCTTTGGGGGATGTACACCGATAAACTCATCTTT

cdr3_length: 22
v_call: TRDV1
d_call: .
j_call: TRDJ1
clone_size: .
cdr3_aa: CALGELPPGEAMGPSYTDKLIF
cdr3_nt: TGTGCTCTTGGGGAATTGCCCCCTGGGGAGGCGATGGGGCCCTCGTACACCGATAAACTCATCTTT

cdr3_length: 20
v_call: TRDV1
d_call: TRDD3
j_call: TRDJ1
clone_size: .
cdr3_aa: CALGDDSNSGGYWCTDKLIF
cdr3_nt: TGTGCTCTTGGGGACGATTCCAATTCTGGGGGATACTGGTGCACCGATAAACTCATCTTT

cdr3_length: 14
v_call: TRDV1
d_call: .
j_call: TRDJ1
clone_size: .
cdr3_aa: CALGGLPHTDKLIF
cdr3_nt: TGTGCTCTTGGGGGGCTTCCTCACACCGATAAACTCATCTTT

cdr3_length: 20
v_call: TRDV1
d_call: .
j_call: TRDJ1
clone_size: few
cdr3_aa: CALGERSPGPWWDPRDKLIF
cdr3_nt: TGTGCTCTTGGGGAACGTAGTCCGGGTCCCTGGTGGGATCCACGGGATAAACTCATCTTT

cdr3_length: 22
v_call: TRDV1
d_call: .
j_call: TRDJ1
clone_size: .
cdr3_aa: CALGEPSTTLGDPAEYTDKLIF
cdr3_nt: TGTGCTCTTGGGGAACCCAGCACAACACTTGGGGATCCCGCCGAGTACACCGATAAACTCATCTTT

cdr3_length: 21
v_call: TRDV1
d_call: .
j_call: TRDJ1
clone_size: few
cdr3_aa: CALGAPFLRRGYPDNTDKLIF
cdr3_nt: TGTGCTCTTGGGGCTCCCTTCCTACGACGGGGATACCCCGACAACACCGATAAACTCATCTTT

cdr3_length: 25
v_call: TRDV1
d_call: .
j_call: TRDJ3
clone_size: .
cdr3_aa: CALGPSGKTLDRRFEGAWDTRQMFF
cdr3_nt: TGTGCTCTTGGGCCCTCGGGGAAGACGTTAGACCGAAGATTCGAAGGAGCCTGGGACACCCGACAGATGTTTTTC